The present T cell receptor (beta chain) was sequenced within a study of cytomegalovirus exposure and HLA in healthy donors. 13 Jbeta primers and 60 Vbeta primers were used for the PCR. Assay used: immunoSEQ multiplex PCR; TCRdb lists only in-frame clones, some missing. The sample shows 150,000 to 200,000 clones, about 88% of them seen only once. About this clone itself: Its antigen is not known.

Study-wide results and limits: Being productive about 87% or about 30% of the time was typical of most TCR beta V segments in an earlier analysis. Among the most significant clusters, several appeared linked to common viral pathogens in a later analysis.

Per germline, CDR1 WNHNN and CDR2 SYGVQD (reference sequence). V lost 3 bases to trimming and J lost 5 bases; unmatched junction nucleotides: 3. The CDR3 extends over 15 amino acids. The rearrangement joins TRBV10-1 to TRBJ1-6; the match to TRBD1 covers 8 bases. The TCR sequence derives from a woman younger than 30 in good health and CMV-seronegative. Sequencing was done on a sample of PBMCs. CDR3 sequence reads: CASSERTGNNSPLHF. CDR3 coding DNA: TGCGCCAGCAGTGAAAGGACAGGGAATAATTCACCCCTCCACTTT.